The next 4 T cell receptor beta chains were all read from a single sample in a study of blood T cells in healthy people across ages. A second about 6 to 12 cycle PCR used barcoded and J-beta primers. TCRdb redid the calling of the 5' RACE reads with MiXCR, one entry per CDR3 protein. This table holds hundreds of thousands of distinct CDR3 sequences, 55% to 75% found once. What was sequenced was blood. Source of these receptors: a man aged 25 to 40 in good health.

The chain recombines TRBV6-1 with TRBJ2-7, with TRBD2 as a possible D gene (5 bases). The CDR3 is 12 amino acids. V was shortened by 0 bases and J by 9 bases, with 9 bases between the two germline ends. Germline CDR1 reads MNHNS; CDR2 reads SASEGT. DNA of the CDR3: TGTGCCAGCAGTGAAGCCCCCAGCGGGCAGTACTTC. Its protein product is CASSEAPSGQYF.

On this clonotype: At one boundary the junction diverges from the germline segment, which might be a read error. The gene calls are TRBV3-1 and TRBJ1-1; D gene ambiguous. Germline-derived CDR1 and CDR2 are LGHDT and YNNKEL (reference sequence). CDR3 length: 14 residues. The CDR3 coding sequence is TGTGCCAGCAGCCAAGGCGGTGCTAACACTGAAGCTCTCTTT. This sequence encodes CASSQGGANTEALF.

V usage is TRBV4-3 and J usage is TRBJ2-3, with 10 nucleotides matching TRBD2. This CDR3 comprises 15 residues. Per germline, CDR1 LGHNA and CDR2 YSLEER. Trimming removed 4 bases from V and 6 bases from J; junction bases left unmatched: 7. For the CDR3, the DNA is TGCGCCAGCAGCCGAGGACTAGCGGTAGGGGATACGCAGTATTTT. It translates to CASSRGLAVGDTQYF.

This clonotype turned up a few times. This CDR3 reads CASRLQGSRNEQYF. CDR3 nucleotide sequence: TGTGCCAGCAGACTGCAGGGGTCGAGGAACGAGCAGTACTTC. The rearrangement joins TRBV27 to TRBJ2-7; weak D call: TRBD1 (6 bases). V lost 6 bases to trimming and J lost 5 bases, with 17 bases between them. Looked up from germline, CDR1 is MNHEY and CDR2 is SMNVEV (reference sequence). This CDR3 contains 14 residues.